Presented here are 6 T cell receptor beta chains from one specimen sequenced in a study of blood T cells in healthy people across ages. Using a J-beta primer mix together with a sample-barcoded 5' primer, a second PCR was run for roughly 7 to 12 cycles. MiXCR, run by TCRdb on the 5' RACE reads, gives a single entry per CDR3 protein. In the table there are roughly 1,000,000 distinct CDR3 sequences, roughly 24% of which are singletons. The sample was also reused in another study, on T cells of mothers and their children.

Material for sequencing was blood. Every receptor here comes from a girl aged 2 to 9 in good health.

This clonotype has a handful of counts. The rearrangement joins TRBV5-5 to TRBJ2-3; no reliable D call. V was pared by 1 base and J by 1 base, with 10 bases between. CDR1 is SGHKS and CDR2 is YYEKEE in the germline V gene (reference sequence). This CDR3 region has 15 residues. The CDR3 reads CASSLPWTGTDTQYF. The DNA of the CDR3 is TGTGCCAGCAGCTTGCCATGGACGGGCACAGATACGCAGTATTTT.

This clonotype was seen a handful of times. Here the CDR3 omits its conserved ending phenylalanine or tryptophan, so a read error is the likely source. CDR3 nucleotide sequence: TGTGCCAGCAGCTCCAAAGCCCGGGGCTCTAGACCCGTCTACAATGAGCAGTTCCTC. It is translated as CASSSKARGSRPVYNEQFL. The chain couples TRBV7-9 to TRBJ2-5; D possibly matches TRBD1 or TRBD2 (5 bases each). The better agreement between TRBJ2-1 and the DNA end casts doubt on the J call. The CDR3 covers 19 residues. Germline V gene sequence: CDR1 SEHNR, CDR2 FQNEAQ (reference sequence).

This clonotype was counted only a few times. The J gene is TRBJ2-2, the V gene TRBV24-1, with D uncertain. This CDR3 has 12 residues. Germline values: CDR1 KGHDR, CDR2 SFDVKD. Between the trimmed V and J ends, which lost 9 bases and 6 bases, there was a span of 10 bases. The CDR3: CATAAGPGELFF. CDR3 bases: TGTGCCACCGCGGCAGGCCCCGGGGAGCTGTTTTTT.

This chain joins TRBV28 and TRBJ1-4, with a tentative D call TRBD1 (6 bases). Trimming took off 5 bases at V and 3 bases at J, with 13 bases between the two ends. Germline CDR1 is MDHEN and CDR2 is SYDVKM. The CDR3 extends over 15 amino acids. Written as DNA, the CDR3 is TGTGCCAGCAGTCCCGGGGGCGTATCTAATGAAAAACTGTTTTTT. Translation gives CASSPGGVSNEKLFF.

This clonotype was counted a few times. This rearrangement joins TRBV7-9 to TRBJ2-7; TRBD1 might be the D (5 bases). In germline, CDR1 is SEHNR, CDR2 FQNEAQ (reference sequence). The CDR3 spans 14 residues. The V end was cut by 5 bases, the J end by 3 bases, with 14 bases between. CDR3 in amino acids: CASSPDDSYYEQYF. CDR3 bases: TGTGCCAGCAGCCCAGACGACAGTTACTACGAGCAGTACTTC.

This clonotype was observed a handful of times. One end of the junction does not line up with germline, which may come from a read error. V gene TRBV7-2 combines with J gene TRBJ2-5, with 9 bases aligning to TRBD2. Gene TRBJ2-1 matches the end of the DNA better, so the J call may be wrong. CDR3 length: 15 residues. Germline V gene sequence: CDR1 SGHTA, CDR2 FQGNSA. The CDR3 reads CASSLVAGGSNEQFF. The CDR3 DNA sequence: TGTGCCAGCAGTTTAGTTGCGGGAGGGTCCAATGAGCAGTTCTTC.